Listed below are T cell receptor beta chains from one sample, sequenced in a study of regulatory T cells in long-lasting Graves disease. Each CDR3 protein is one row after TCRdb ran MiXCR on the multiplex PCR reads. Of about 470,000 distinct CDR3 sequences listed, 20% to 25% are singletons. Sequences were derived from peripheral blood mononuclear cells (PBMCs), sampled when the disease was refractory, from a patient treated with antithyroid drugs. The receptor source for this set is a female donor with Graves disease. Each CDR3 is given with its conserved first and last residue. The D gene is left open where the match is weak. Expanded clones get a size class; other rows say once, few or many, or leave the size out.

TRBV29-1,many,.,TRBJ1-2,CSVVASNPGPGYTF,TGCAGCGTTGTTGCCTCCAATCCGGGGCCCGGCTACACCTTC
TRBV9,.,TRBD2,TRBJ2-5,CASSDGLADQETQYF,TGTGCCAGCAGCGACGGACTAGCGGACCAAGAGACCCAGTACTTC
TRBV7-9,few,TRBD2,TRBJ2-3,CASSLGLAGDTDTQYF,TGTGCCAGCAGCTTAGGGCTAGCGGGAGACACAGATACGCAGTATTTT
TRBV2,many,TRBD1,TRBJ1-1,CASSETRTGRNTEAFF,TGTGCCAGCAGTGAAACGAGGACAGGGAGAAACACTGAAGCTTTCTTT
TRBV20-1,.,.,TRBJ2-5,CSARPRAQETQYF,TGCAGTGCTAGACCCCGGGCCCAAGAGACCCAGTACTTC
TRBV28,many,.,TRBJ2-7,CASRSEQFGYEQYF,TGTGCCAGCAGAAGCGAGCAATTCGGCTACGAGCAGTACTTC
TRBV7-2,few,.,TRBJ1-1,CASSLVQINTEAFF,TGTGCCAGCAGCTTAGTCCAGATTAACACTGAAGCTTTCTTT
TRBV30,many,.,TRBJ2-2,CAWGRDSWAGELFF,TGTGCCTGGGGGAGGGACAGTTGGGCCGGGGAGCTGTTTTTT
TRBV3-1,many,.,TRBJ2-5,CASSQDRRVFETQYF,TGTGCCAGCAGCCAAGATCGAAGAGTGTTTGAGACCCAGTACTTC
TRBV12-5,.,.,TRBJ2-1,CASGLNTGWEGNNEQFF,TGTGCTAGTGGTCTCAATACAGGGTGGGAGGGAAACAATGAGCAGTTCTTC
TRBV5-1,.,.,TRBJ1-6,CASSGGRTENSPLHF,TGCGCCAGCAGCGGTGGCCGGACAGAGAATTCACCCCTCCACTTT
TRBV5-4,.,TRBD2,TRBJ2-1,CASSGGLAGGEQFF,TGTGCCAGCAGCGGTGGACTAGCGGGAGGGGAGCAGTTCTTC
TRBV5-6,.,.,TRBJ1-5,CASSFEGESQPQHF,TGTGCCAGCAGCTTTGAAGGGGAAAGTCAGCCCCAGCATTTT
TRBV9,few,TRBD1,TRBJ2-5,CASSVIGGGEETQYF,TGTGCCAGCAGCGTAATAGGGGGCGGAGAAGAGACCCAGTACTTC
TRBV12-3/TRBV12-4,many,TRBD1,TRBJ1-2,CASSRQGRRGYTF,TGTGCCAGCAGTCGACAGGGGCGGAGGGGCTACACCTTC
TRBV28,many,.,TRBJ1-2,CASGSGTGYGYTF,TGTGCCAGCGGCTCCGGGACGGGTTATGGCTACACCTTC
TRBV29-1,many,TRBD1,TRBJ1-2,CSERDRNYGYTF,TGCAGCGAGAGGGACAGGAACTATGGCTACACCTTC
TRBV28,few,.,TRBJ2-6,CASSHRGGTGANVLTF,TGTGCCAGCAGTCATCGTGGGGGGACTGGGGCCAACGTCCTGACTTTC
TRBV20-1,many,.,TRBJ1-1,CSARDPAGNTEAFF,TGCAGTGCTAGAGACCCCGCCGGGAACACTGAAGCTTTCTTT
TRBV28,many,.,TRBJ2-7,CASSWAPPPYEQYF,TGTGCCAGCAGTTGGGCGCCACCCCCCTACGAGCAGTACTTC
TRBV11-2,.,.,TRBJ2-2,CASSFGLVGTGELFF,TGCGCCAGCAGCTTCGGGCTTGTGGGCACCGGGGAGCTGTTTTTT
TRBV11-3,.,.,TRBJ2-7,CASSLGFQGHEQYF,TGTGCCAGCAGCTTAGGATTTCAAGGGCACGAGCAGTACTTC
TRBV29-1,few,.,TRBJ2-7,CSVFSSGYEQYF,TGCAGCGTTTTTTCGTCTGGTTACGAGCAGTACTTC
TRBV7-8,many,.,TRBJ2-7,CASSLDRGLSHEQYF,TGTGCCAGCAGCTTAGACAGGGGACTTAGTCACGAGCAGTACTTC
TRBV19,few,.,TRBJ1-5,CASSIVGTPSNQPQHF,TGTGCCAGTAGTATTGTCGGGACACCAAGCAATCAGCCCCAGCATTTT
TRBV30,many,.,TRBJ2-4,CAWSSGLAKNIQYF,TGTGCCTGGAGTAGCGGGCTAGCCAAAAACATTCAGTACTTC
TRBV27,many,TRBD2,TRBJ2-5,CASSLIAGGRETQYF,TGTGCCAGCAGCCTGATAGCGGGAGGGCGAGAGACCCAGTACTTC
TRBV7-8,many,.,TRBJ1-3,CASSLASGNSGNTIYF,TGTGCCAGCAGCTTAGCAAGCGGAAACTCTGGAAACACCATATATTTT
TRBV5-1,few,TRBD1,TRBJ2-2,CASSFPETGSGLPNTGELFF,TGCGCCAGCAGCTTCCCCGAGACAGGGTCCGGCCTTCCTAACACCGGGGAGCTGTTTTTT
TRBV20-1,many,.,TRBJ2-7,CSARDLDSPGEQYF,TGCAGTGCTAGAGATCTTGACAGCCCAGGGGAGCAGTACTTC
TRBV19,.,.,TRBJ1-6,CASSASRGAPNSPLHF,TGTGCCAGTAGTGCGAGTCGGGGGGCGCCGAATTCACCCCTCCACTTT
TRBV10-1,few,.,TRBJ2-2,CASSDSGTRNGELFF,TGCGCCAGCAGTGACTCCGGGACCAGAAACGGGGAGCTGTTTTTT
TRBV3-1,few,.,TRBJ2-7,CASSVETSSFYEQYF,TGTGCCAGCAGCGTCGAGACTAGTAGTTTCTACGAGCAGTACTTC
TRBV12-3/TRBV12-4,many,.,TRBJ2-1,CASTLTRNEQFF,TGTGCCAGCACCCTGACTAGGAATGAGCAGTTCTTC
TRBV30,few,.,TRBJ1-1,CAWRLPGGGRQNTEAFF,TGTGCCTGGAGGCTACCGGGGGGAGGCAGGCAGAACACTGAAGCTTTCTTT
TRBV11-1,few,TRBD1,TRBJ2-2,CASSSTGANTGELFF,TGTGCCAGCAGCTCGACAGGGGCGAACACCGGGGAGCTGTTTTTT
TRBV20-1,.,TRBD1,TRBJ2-2,CSALGQGAVGELFF,TGCAGTGCCCTGGGACAGGGGGCCGTCGGGGAGCTGTTTTTT
TRBV6-1,.,TRBD1,TRBJ1-5,CASRDSLSNQPQHF,TGTGCCAGCCGGGACAGCCTTAGCAATCAGCCCCAGCATTTT
TRBV6-1,.,.,TRBJ2-7,CASRAGLLGAYEQYF,TGTGCCAGCAGGGCGGGACTTTTGGGGGCCTACGAGCAGTACTTC
TRBV28,many,.,TRBJ1-2,CASSFQGFGGYTF,TGTGCCAGCAGTTTCCAGGGGTTTGGTGGCTACACCTTC
TRBV20-1,many,TRBD1,TRBJ2-5,CSARPIQGSQETQYF,TGCAGTGCTAGACCAATACAGGGGTCCCAAGAGACCCAGTACTTC